Below, 14 T cell receptor beta chains from the same sample are listed, as sequenced in a study of a mutant IDH1 vaccine in newly diagnosed glioma. Their recognized antigens are unknown. Clones were read by immunoSEQ multiplex PCR, and TCRdb kept only the in-frame ones, dropping some. The top ten clones hold approximately 8% of a sample with around 56,000 clones, 80% to 90% of them seen once. Regarding time point: week 23, last vaccination. Alongside topical imiquimod, each dose of vaccine comprised 300 ug of mutant IDH1 20-mer peptide. The material was PBMCs, obtained from a glioma patient whose treatment included an IDH1 peptide vaccine. Every receptor here comes from a middle-aged woman with glioma. Some clones in this sample may be carry-over from other donors' samples.

This clone has more than one count but fewer than ten. The CDR3 loop is CASSLGVVAEAFF. CDR3 in DNA: TGTGCCAGCAGCTTGGGGGTCGTGGCTGAAGCTTTCTTT. This sequence joins TRBV11-2 and TRBJ1-1; D perhaps matches TRBD1 (5 bases). Trimming shortened V by 3 bases and J by 6 bases, and 11 bases separated the two germline ends. The CDR3 loop spans 13 amino acids. Germline V gene sequence: CDR1 SGHAT, CDR2 FQNNGV.

The gene calls are TRBV6-5 and TRBJ1-6; no clear D gene. Germline lookup yields CDR1 MNHEY and CDR2 SVGAGI. This CDR3 is 14 amino acids long. Trimming stripped 6 bases from V and 9 bases from J, with 15 bases between. CDR3 sequence: CASSPGQPGSPLHF. The CDR3 DNA sequence: TGTGCCAGCAGCCCCGGGCAGCCGGGTTCACCCCTCCACTTT.

V usage is TRBV4-3 and J usage is TRBJ1-6, with D possibly being TRBD1 (5 bases). Germline CDR1 is LGHNA and CDR2 is YSLEER. The CDR3 is 13 residues long. Trimming left V 4 bases short and J 8 bases short, with 9 bases between. The CDR3 sequence is CASSRTGDSPLHF. CDR3 nucleotides: TGCGCCAGCAGCCGGACGGGGGATTCACCCCTCCACTTT.

V is TRBV6-1 and J is TRBJ1-4; the D gene is possibly TRBD1 (6 bases). V lost 6 bases and J lost 6, with 17 bases in between. The germline CDR1 and CDR2 sequences are MNHNS and SASEGT. This CDR3 spans 15 amino acids. CDR3: CASSLSGTLDEKLFF. CDR3 coding DNA: TGTGCCAGCAGCTTGTCCGGGACACTTGATGAAAAACTGTTTTTT.

The chain joins TRBV7-8 to TRBJ1-5, with 10 bases matching TRBD1. The ends lost 4 bases at V and 7 bases at J; junction bases unmatched: 7. CDR1 and CDR2 (germline): SGHVS, FQNEAQ. The CDR3 contains 15 residues. CDR3 loop: CASSSSPGQGQPQHF. The CDR3 DNA reads TGTGCCAGCAGCTCATCTCCGGGACAGGGGCAGCCCCAGCATTTT.

CDR3 in amino acids: CASSPRGGGVQETQYF. The DNA of the CDR3 is TGTGCCAGCAGCCCCAGGGGCGGGGGGGTCCAAGAGACCCAGTACTTC. This chain links TRBV5-4 with TRBJ2-5; TRBD2 matches at 9 bases. The CDR3 runs 16 residues. The germline V gene encodes CDR1 SGHNT and CDR2 YYREEE (reference sequence). Trimming removed 4 bases from V and 1 base from J; junction bases left unmatched: 8. The variable domain in full, with the rest retrieved from reference TRBV5-4 and TRBJ2-5, is ETGVTQSPTHLIKTRGQQVTLRCSSQSGHNTVSWYQQALGQGPQFIFQYYREEENGRGNFPPRFSGLQFPNYSSELNVNALELDDSALYLCASSPRGGGVQETQYFGPGTRLLVL.

The chain is built from TRBV27 and TRBJ2-7, with a possible D match to TRBD2 (5 bases). Germline CDR1 reads MNHEY; CDR2 reads SMNVEV (reference sequence). Deletions cut 2 bases from V and 2 bases from J, with 13 bases between. CDR3 length: 15 amino acids. The CDR3 sequence: CASSLRWTETYEQYF. The DNA for the CDR3 is TGTGCCAGCAGTTTAAGATGGACTGAGACCTACGAGCAGTACTTC.

J is TRBJ1-1 and V is TRBV7-9; TRBD1 might be the D (6 bases). CDR1 is SEHNR, CDR2 FQNEAQ, per germline (reference sequence). CDR3 length: 15 residues. V shed 2 bases and J shed 0 bases, with 10 bases lying between them. CDR3 DNA sequence: TGTGCCAGCAGCTTAAGGGGGGGGATGAACACTGAAGCTTTCTTT. Protein sequence: CASSLRGGMNTEAFF.

The chain couples TRBV30 to TRBJ1-2; 8 bases are shared with TRBD1. Germline loops: CDR1 GTSNPN, CDR2 SVGIG (reference sequence). The CDR3 totals 14 residues. The junction had 6 bases not matched to a gene; V was cut back by 0 bases and J by 6 bases. CDR3 residues: CAWSVPGGADGYTF. The CDR3 DNA reads TGTGCCTGGAGTGTACCAGGGGGCGCGGATGGCTACACCTTC.

The chain combines TRBV27 with TRBJ2-7; perhaps D is TRBD1 or TRBD2 (5 bases each). Trimming removed 3 bases at V and 4 bases at J, with 10 bases between. The CDR3 extends over 13 amino acids. Germline CDR1 MNHEY, CDR2 SMNVEV (reference sequence). Here the CDR3 DNA reads TGTGCCAGCAGTTTCGGGGCGATTTACGAGCAGTACTTC. Residues: CASSFGAIYEQYF.

This sequence joins TRBV5-1 and TRBJ1-1, with D maybe TRBD1 (6 bases). The germline V gene has CDR1 SGHRS and CDR2 YFSETQ. With 5 bases removed from V and 1 base from J, the gap between germline ends came to 6 bases. CDR3 length: 12 residues. CDR3 residues: CASRQGNTEAFF. In DNA form, the CDR3 reads TGCGCCAGCAGACAGGGGAACACTGAAGCTTTCTTT.

The chain carries TRBV2 and TRBJ2-5, with 8 bases fitting TRBD2. CDR1 is SNHLY, CDR2 FYNNEI, per germline. With V trimmed by 7 bases and J by 0 bases, 7 bases remained unmatched. The CDR3 has 15 amino acids. The CDR3 coding sequence is TGTGCCAGCACATGGGGCGGGGGGAACCAAGAGACCCAGTACTTC. Protein product: CASTWGGGNQETQYF.

The genes are TRBV7-6 and TRBJ2-5; 7 nucleotides align to TRBD1. V lost 5 bases, J lost 4 bases, and 4 bases stayed unmatched. The CDR3 sequence is 13 residues long. Germline lookup yields CDR1 SGHVS and CDR2 FNYEAQ. The CDR3 sequence is CASSEDRAETQYF. The CDR3, as DNA: TGTGCCAGCAGCGAAGACAGGGCAGAGACCCAGTACTTC.

This chain links TRBV5-1 with TRBJ1-5, with 10 bases identical to TRBD1. Unmatched junction bases numbered 6, after V lost 4 bases and J lost 2 bases. The CDR3 consists of 16 residues. Germline CDR1 is SGHRS and CDR2 is YFSETQ. CDR3 nucleotides: TGCGCCAGCAGCCCCGGACAGGGGGGACGCAATCAGCCCCAGCATTTT. Translating gives CASSPGQGGRNQPQHF.